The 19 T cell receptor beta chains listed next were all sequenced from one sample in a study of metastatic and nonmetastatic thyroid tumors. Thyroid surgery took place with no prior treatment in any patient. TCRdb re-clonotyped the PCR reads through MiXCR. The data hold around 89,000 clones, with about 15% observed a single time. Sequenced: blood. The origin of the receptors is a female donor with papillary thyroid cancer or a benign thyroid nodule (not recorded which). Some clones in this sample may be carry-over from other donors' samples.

The CDR3 sequence: CASSYRGIVGTDTQYF. The CDR3 coding sequence is TGTGCCAGCTCATACAGGGGGATTGTTGGCACAGATACGCAGTATTTT. J is TRBJ2-3 and V is TRBV2; 8 positions agree with TRBD1. Germline trimming cut 8 bases from V and 1 base from J; bases unmatched to any gene: 11. The CDR3 loop spans 16 amino acids. Germline V gene data show CDR1 as SNHLY and CDR2 as FYNNEI.

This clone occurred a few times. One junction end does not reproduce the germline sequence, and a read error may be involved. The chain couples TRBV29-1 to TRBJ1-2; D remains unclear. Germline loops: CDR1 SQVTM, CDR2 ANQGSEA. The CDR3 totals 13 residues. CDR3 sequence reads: CIVVRNGHYGYTF. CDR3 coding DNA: TGCATCGTTGTTCGAAATGGTCACTATGGCTACACCTTC.

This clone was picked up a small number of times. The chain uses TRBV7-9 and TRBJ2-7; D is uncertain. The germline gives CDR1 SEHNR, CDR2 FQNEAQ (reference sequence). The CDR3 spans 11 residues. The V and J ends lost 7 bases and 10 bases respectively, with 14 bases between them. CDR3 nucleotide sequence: TGTGCCAGCACCTTCCGCTACTATCAGTACTTC. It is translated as CASTFRYYQYF.

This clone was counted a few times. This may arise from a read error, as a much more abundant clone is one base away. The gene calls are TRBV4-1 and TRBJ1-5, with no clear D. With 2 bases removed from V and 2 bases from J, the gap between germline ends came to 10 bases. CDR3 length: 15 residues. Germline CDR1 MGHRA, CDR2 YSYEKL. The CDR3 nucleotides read TGCGCCAGCAGCCAATCGGTTTCTGGCAATCAGCCCCAGCATTTT. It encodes CASSQSVSGNQPQHF.

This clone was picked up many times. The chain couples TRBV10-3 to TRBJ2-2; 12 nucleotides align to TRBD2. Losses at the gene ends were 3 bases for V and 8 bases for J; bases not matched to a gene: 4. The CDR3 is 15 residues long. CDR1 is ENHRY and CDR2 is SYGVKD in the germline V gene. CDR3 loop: CAISEGLAGLGELFF. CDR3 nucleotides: TGTGCCATCAGTGAAGGACTAGCGGGGTTGGGGGAGCTGTTTTTT.

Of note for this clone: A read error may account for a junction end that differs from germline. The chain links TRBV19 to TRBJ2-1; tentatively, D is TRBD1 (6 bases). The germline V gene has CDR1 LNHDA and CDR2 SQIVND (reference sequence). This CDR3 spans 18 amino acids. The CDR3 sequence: CASIIGGGWTVLNNEQFF. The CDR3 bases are TGTGCCAGTATTATAGGAGGTGGGTGGACAGTCTTAAACAATGAGCAGTTCTTC.

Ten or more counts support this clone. The CDR3 reads CAISGRLAGGGSSTDTQYF. CDR3 DNA sequence: TGTGCCATCAGTGGCCGACTAGCGGGGGGCGGATCGAGCACAGATACGCAGTATTTT. The chain uses TRBV10-3 and TRBJ2-3, with 13 bases identical to TRBD2. This CDR3 comprises 19 residues. From germline, CDR1 is ENHRY and CDR2 SYGVKD. The trim removed 4 bases at V and 0 bases at J, leaving 10 bases unmatched.

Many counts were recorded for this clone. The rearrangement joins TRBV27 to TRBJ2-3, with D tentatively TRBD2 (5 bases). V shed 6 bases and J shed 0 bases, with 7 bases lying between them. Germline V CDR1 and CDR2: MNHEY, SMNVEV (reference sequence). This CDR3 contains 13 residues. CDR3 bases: TGTGCCAGCAGAACTAGGAGCACAGATACGCAGTATTTT. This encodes CASRTRSTDTQYF.

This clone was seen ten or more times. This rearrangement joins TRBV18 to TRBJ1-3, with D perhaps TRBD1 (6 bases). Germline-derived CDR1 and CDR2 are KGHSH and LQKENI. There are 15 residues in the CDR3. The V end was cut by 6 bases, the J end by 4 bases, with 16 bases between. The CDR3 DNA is TGTGCCAGCTCCGCCACAGGGATATCAGGAAACACCATATATTTT. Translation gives CASSATGISGNTIYF. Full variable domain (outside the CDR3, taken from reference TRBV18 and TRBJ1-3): NAGVMQNPRHLVRRRGQEARLRCSPMKGHSHVYWYRQLPEEGLKFMVYLQKENIIDESGMPKERFSAEFPKEGPSILRIQQVVRGDSAAYFCASSATGISGNTIYFGEGSWLTVV.

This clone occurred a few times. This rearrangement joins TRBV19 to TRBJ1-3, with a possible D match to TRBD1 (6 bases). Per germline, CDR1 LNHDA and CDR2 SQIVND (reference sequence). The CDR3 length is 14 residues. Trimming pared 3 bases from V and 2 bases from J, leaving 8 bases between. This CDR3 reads CASSIPGAGNTIYF. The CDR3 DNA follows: TGTGCCAGTAGTATCCCAGGGGCTGGAAACACCATATATTTT.

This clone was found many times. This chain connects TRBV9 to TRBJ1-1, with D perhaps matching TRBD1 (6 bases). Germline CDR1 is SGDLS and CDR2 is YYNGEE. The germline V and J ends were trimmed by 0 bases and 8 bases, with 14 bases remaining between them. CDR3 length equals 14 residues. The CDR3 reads CASSVGGNREEAFF. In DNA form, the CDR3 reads TGTGCCAGCAGCGTAGGGGGGAACAGGGAGGAAGCTTTCTTT.

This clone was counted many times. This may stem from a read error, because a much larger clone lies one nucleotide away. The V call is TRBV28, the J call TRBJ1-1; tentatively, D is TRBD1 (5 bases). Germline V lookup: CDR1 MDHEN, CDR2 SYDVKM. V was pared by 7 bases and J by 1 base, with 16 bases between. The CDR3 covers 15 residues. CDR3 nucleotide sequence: TGTGCCAGCATCGGATGGGGCAGACCGAACACTGAAGCTTTCTTT. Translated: CASIGWGRPNTEAFF.

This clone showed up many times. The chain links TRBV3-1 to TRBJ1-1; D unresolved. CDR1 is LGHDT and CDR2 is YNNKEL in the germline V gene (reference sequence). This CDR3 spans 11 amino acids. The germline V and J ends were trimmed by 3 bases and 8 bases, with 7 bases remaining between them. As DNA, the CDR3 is TGTGCCAGCAGCCAGGGAGCAGAAGCTTTCTTT. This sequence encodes CASSQGAEAFF.

The CDR3 loop reads CSAPRTGSYEQYF. The CDR3 coding sequence is TGCAGTGCTCCTCGTACTGGATCCTACGAGCAGTACTTC. The chain uses TRBV20-1 and TRBJ2-7; the D is unclear. This CDR3 spans 13 amino acids. CDR1 and CDR2 from the germline V gene are DFQATT and SNEGSKA (reference sequence). V lost 5 bases to trimming and J lost 1 base, with 12 bases between them.

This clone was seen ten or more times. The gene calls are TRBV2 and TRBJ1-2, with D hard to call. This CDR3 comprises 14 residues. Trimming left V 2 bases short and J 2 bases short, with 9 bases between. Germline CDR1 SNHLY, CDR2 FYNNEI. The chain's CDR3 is CASSETVINYGYTF. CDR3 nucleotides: TGTGCCAGCAGTGAAACAGTAATCAACTATGGCTACACCTTC.

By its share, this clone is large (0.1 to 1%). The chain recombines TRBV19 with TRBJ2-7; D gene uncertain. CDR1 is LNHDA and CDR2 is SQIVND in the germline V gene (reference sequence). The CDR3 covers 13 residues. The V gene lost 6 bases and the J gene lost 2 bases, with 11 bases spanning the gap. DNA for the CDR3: TGTGCCAGTAGCAAGGATTTGGCCTACGAGCAGTACTTC. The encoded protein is CASSKDLAYEQYF.

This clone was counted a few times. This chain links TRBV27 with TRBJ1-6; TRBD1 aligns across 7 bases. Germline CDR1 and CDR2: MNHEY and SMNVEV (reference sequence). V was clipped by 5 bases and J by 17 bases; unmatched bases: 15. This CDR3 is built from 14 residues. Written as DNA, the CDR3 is TGTGCCAGCAGTAACAGGGGTCTTCTTTCACACATCCACTTT. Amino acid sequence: CASSNRGLLSHIHF.

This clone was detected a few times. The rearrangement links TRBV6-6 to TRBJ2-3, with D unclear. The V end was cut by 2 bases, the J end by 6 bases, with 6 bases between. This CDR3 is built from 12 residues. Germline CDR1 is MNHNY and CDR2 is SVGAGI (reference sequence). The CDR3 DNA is TGTGCCAGCAGTTACCAACTGGATACGCAGTATTTT. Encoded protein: CASSYQLDTQYF.

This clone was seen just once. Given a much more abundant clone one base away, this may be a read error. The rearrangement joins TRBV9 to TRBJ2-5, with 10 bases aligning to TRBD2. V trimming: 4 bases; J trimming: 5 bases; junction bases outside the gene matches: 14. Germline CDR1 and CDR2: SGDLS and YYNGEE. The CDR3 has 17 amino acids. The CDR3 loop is CASSIEVTSGSGETQYF. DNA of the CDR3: TGTGCCAGCAGCATAGAAGTGACTAGCGGGTCTGGGGAGACCCAGTACTTC.